These T cell receptor beta chains were read from a single sample in a study of T cell repertoires in cytomegalovirus infection. Each CDR3 protein is one row after TCRdb ran MiXCR on the reads. Of roughly 860,000 distinct CDR3 sequences in the sample, 32% were seen once. No antigen is known for these receptors. The material was cultured CD8+ T cells from PBMCs, obtained from culture after CMV antigen stimulation. These receptors all stem from a human donor in good health (CMV status not recorded). Some clones in this sample may be carry-over from other donors' samples. The CDR3 runs from the conserved cysteine through the conserved F or W. The D gene is left open where the match is weak. Size is stated for part of the rows, as once, few or many counts, or as a class when the clone is expanded.

>NA|NA|TRBV29-1|TRBJ1-2
TGCAGCGTTGCAACAGGGAAGGATTTAGGCTACACCTTC
CSVATGKDLGYTF
>NA|few|TRBV27|TRBJ2-1
TGTGCCAGCAGTTTCTCCCGTACCCCCTACAATGAGCAGTTCTTC
CASSFSRTPYNEQFF
>NA|NA|TRBV20-1|TRBJ1-3
TGCAGTGCTAGAGGGAGGGGTGGAAACACCATATATTTT
CSARGRGGNTIYF
>NA|many|TRBV7-6|TRBJ1-1
TGTGCCAGCAGTCTTGAATTCCCGAACACTGAAGCTTTCTTT
CASSLEFPNTEAFF
>NA|NA|TRBV5-6|TRBJ2-1
TGTGCCAGCAGCCCAGGGGAACCCTACAATGAGCAGTTCTTC
CASSPGEPYNEQFF
>NA|many|TRBV12-3/TRBV12-4|TRBJ1-1
TGTGCCAGCAGTTTCCACGGGGTTGAAGCTTTCTTT
CASSFHGVEAFF
>NA|NA|TRBV4-1|TRBJ1-2
TGCGCCAGCAGCCAGGCCAGGGACGGCTATGGCTACACCTTC
CASSQARDGYGYTF
>TRBD2|NA|TRBV6-5|TRBJ2-1
TGTGCCAGCAGTTACTCGGTCGGGACTAGCGGTTACAATGAGCAGTTCTTC
CASSYSVGTSGYNEQFF
>TRBD1|few|TRBV19|TRBJ1-1
TGTGCCAGTCTAACTCGATCAAGGGGGCCGGACACTGAAGCTTTCTTT
CASLTRSRGPDTEAFF
>NA|NA|TRBV5-1|TRBJ2-3
TGCGCCAGCAGCTGGACGGCCACACCGGAGGATACGCAGTATTTT
CASSWTATPEDTQYF
>NA|few|TRBV7-9|TRBJ2-2
TGTGCCAGCAGCATCCGGGGACCGGACACCGGGGAGCTGTTTTTT
CASSIRGPDTGELFF
>TRBD2|few|TRBV5-6|TRBJ2-7
TGTGCCAGCAGCTTCGGACTAGCGGGACCCAGTAAGCAGCAGTACTTC
CASSFGLAGPSKQQYF
>NA|few|TRBV25-1|TRBJ2-3
TGTGCCAGCAGTGAATGGGAGACAGATACGCAGTATTTT
CASSEWETDTQYF
>NA|many|TRBV4-3|TRBJ2-1
TGCGCCAGCAGCCAAGTCGGAAACTACAATGAGCAGTTCTTC
CASSQVGNYNEQFF
>TRBD1|once|TRBV6-5|TRBJ1-2
TGTGCCAGCAGTCCCCTGGGTAGGGGGCGCAGGCCCTATGGCTACACCTTC
CASSPLGRGRRPYGYTF
>NA|many|TRBV7-2|TRBJ2-1
TGTGCCAGCAGCTTAGCGGCAGGGACTAATGAGCAGTTCTTC
CASSLAAGTNEQFF
>TRBD1|NA|TRBV28|TRBJ1-5
TGTGCCAGCGAAGAGGGACAGCTTAGCAATCAGCCCCAGCATTTT
CASEEGQLSNQPQHF
>NA|NA|TRBV11-2|TRBJ2-1
TGTGCCAGCAGCCCAGGGCTGGGGGCGGATGAGCAGTTCTTC
CASSPGLGADEQFF
>NA|many|TRBV12-3/TRBV12-4|TRBJ2-5
TGTGCCAGCAGTTTAAACCAGGGGGGATATGAGACCCAGTACTTC
CASSLNQGGYETQYF
>NA|NA|TRBV7-6|TRBJ2-1
TGTGCCAGCAGCTCGGGACACCAGAGGAATGAGCAGTTCTTC
CASSSGHQRNEQFF
>TRBD2|NA|TRBV12-5|TRBJ2-1
TGTGCTAGTGGTTTCACAACTAGCGATACTCCCAATGAGCAGTTCTTC
CASGFTTSDTPNEQFF
>TRBD2|few|TRBV5-1|TRBJ2-1
TGCGCCAGCAGCTTCCCCTCGACTAGCGGGGGGTCATACAATAAGATTCGCACCAATGAGCAGTTCTTC
CASSFPSTSGGSYNKIRTNEQFF
>TRBD1|NA|TRBV27|TRBJ1-1
TGTGCCAGCAGCTTTCTTGGACAGGGTATGAACACTGAGGCTTTCTTT
CASSFLGQGMNTEAFF
>NA|NA|TRBV6-1|TRBJ2-5
TGTGCCAGCAGTGAAGGATTTTGGGACGGCCTCCAAGAGACCCAGTACTTC
CASSEGFWDGLQETQYF
>NA|few|TRBV4-1|TRBJ1-1
TGCGCCAGCAGCCAAGATTGGGGTATGAACACTGAAGCTTTCTTT
CASSQDWGMNTEAFF
>NA|few|TRBV6-1|TRBJ1-1
TGTGCCAGCAGTTTGCAGAGGGTGGGCACTGAAGCTTTCTTT
CASSLQRVGTEAFF
>TRBD2|NA|TRBV2|TRBJ2-7
TGTGCCAGCATCCTCCGGGGGGGGAACGAGCAGTACTTC
CASILRGGNEQYF
>NA|NA|TRBV5-5|TRBJ1-2
TGTGCCAGCAGCCTACGAGGGGGGCTTAACTATGGCTACACCTTC
CASSLRGGLNYGYTF
>NA|few|TRBV6-2/TRBV6-3|TRBJ1-2
TGTGCCAGCAGTTACGGGGAGTCGGGAGGCTACACCTTC
CASSYGESGGYTF
>TRBD1|few|TRBV12-3/TRBV12-4|TRBJ1-5
TGTGCCAGCAGTCAGACAGGGCAGGATAATCAGCCCCAGCATTTT
CASSQTGQDNQPQHF
>NA|NA|TRBV29-1|TRBJ2-5
TGCAGCGTTGAAGGCAGGGAGCAGACCCAGTACTTC
CSVEGREQTQYF
>NA|NA|TRBV7-9|TRBJ1-5
TGTGCCAGCAGCCCGTCAGGGAAGGGTCAGCCCCAGCATTTT
CASSPSGKGQPQHF
>NA|NA|TRBV6-5|TRBJ2-7
TGTGCCAGCAGTTTGCATTCCGGGAATTACGAGCAGTACTTC
CASSLHSGNYEQYF
>NA|few|TRBV5-5|TRBJ1-1
TGTGCCAGCAGCCCCAGGACTTACAACACTGAAGCTTTCTTT
CASSPRTYNTEAFF
>NA|few|TRBV12-3/TRBV12-4|TRBJ2-2
TGTGCCAGCACTCGGCCGACGGGGAACACCGGGGAGCTGTTTTTT
CASTRPTGNTGELFF
>NA|many|TRBV7-2|TRBJ2-7
TGTGCCAGCAGCAAGACCCCGAGCTCCTACGAGCAGTACTTC
CASSKTPSSYEQYF
>TRBD1|NA|TRBV4-1|TRBJ2-2
TGCGCCAGCAGCCAAGAGACAGGGGGCCGCGGGGAGCTGTTTTTT
CASSQETGGRGELFF
>NA|NA|TRBV7-4|TRBJ1-1
TGTGCCAGCAGCTTTGGGGTCAGTGAAGCTTTCTTT
CASSFGVSEAFF
>NA|NA|TRBV7-9|TRBJ2-5
TGTGCCAGCAGCCCTCCCGGACCAACGCCAGAGACCCAGTACTTC
CASSPPGPTPETQYF
>NA|NA|TRBV5-6|TRBJ2-3
TGTGCCAGCAGCTTGCAGGGGCCGGGCACAGATACGCAGTATTTT
CASSLQGPGTDTQYF
>NA|NA|TRBV13|TRBJ2-1
TGTGCCAGCAGCCCCCCCTTAAGTAGCCCTTCGGGGGAGCAGTTCTTC
CASSPPLSSPSGEQFF
>NA|few|TRBV29-1|TRBJ2-1
TGCAGCGTTGTAGCCTACAATGAGCAGTTCTTC
CSVVAYNEQFF
>TRBD1|NA|TRBV6-8|TRBJ1-1
TGTGCCAGCAGGACCGGGACAGTGAACACTGAAGCTTTCTTT
CASRTGTVNTEAFF
>NA|NA|TRBV15|TRBJ2-1
TGTGCCACCAGCAGAGTATCCCGAGGGAAGGGGAATGAGCAGTTCTTC
CATSRVSRGKGNEQFF
>NA|NA|TRBV27|TRBJ2-5
TGTGCCAGCAGTTTATGGGGGTTCCAAGAGACCCAGTACTTC
CASSLWGFQETQYF
>TRBD2|few|TRBV7-3|TRBJ2-3
TGTGCCAGCAGCCCCGCGGGGGGGATAGATACGCAGTATTTT
CASSPAGGIDTQYF
>TRBD2|NA|TRBV3-1|TRBJ2-1
TGTGCCAGCAACATTGGTCTAGCGGGGGGGTCCGAGCAGTTCTTC
CASNIGLAGGSEQFF
>NA|NA|TRBV6-6|TRBJ1-1
TGTGCCAGCAGTTATACAGGGAGGGGAACTGAAGCTTTCTTT
CASSYTGRGTEAFF
>NA|few|TRBV7-6|TRBJ2-5
TGTGCCAGCAGCTTAGAGGTCCCAGAGACCCAGTACTTC
CASSLEVPETQYF
>NA|few|TRBV27|TRBJ1-1
TGTGCCAGCGGTCCTCTCGGAGCTAACACTGAAGCTTTCTTT
CASGPLGANTEAFF
>NA|NA|TRBV20-1|TRBJ2-7
TGCAGTGCTAGAGATCCACATAGCTCCTACGAGCAGTACTTC
CSARDPHSSYEQYF
>NA|few|TRBV7-2|TRBJ2-5
TGTGCCAGCACTTGGAGTCAGGAGACCCAGTACTTC
CASTWSQETQYF
>NA|NA|TRBV19|TRBJ2-6
TGTGCCTCCTTGGGCTCTGGGGCCAACGTCCTGACTTTC
CASLGSGANVLTF
>NA|few|TRBV5-4|TRBJ2-1
TGTGCCAGCAGCTTCGGGGTGGGGCCGAGCTCCTACAATGAGCAGTTCTTC
CASSFGVGPSSYNEQFF
>NA|few|TRBV2|TRBJ2-1
TGTGCCAGCAGTGGAACAGAGAGCTCCTACAATGAGCAGTTCTTC
CASSGTESSYNEQFF
>NA|NA|TRBV27|TRBJ1-5
TGTGCCAGCAGTTTGATTGTCGGTAATCAGCCCCAGCATTTT
CASSLIVGNQPQHF
>NA|NA|TRBV20-1|TRBJ2-1
TGCAGTGCTAGAGATCTTAAGGGACTCCCCCGGGATGAGCAGTTCTTC
CSARDLKGLPRDEQFF